The clone carrying this T cell receptor (beta chain) has a handful of counts. CDR3 length equals 15 residues. Germline V gene sequence: CDR1 ENHRY, CDR2 SYGVKD. The sample originates from a study of tumor-infiltrating lymphocytes in oesophageal squamous cell carcinoma. TCRdb reprocessed the PCR reads via MiXCR and lists one record per CDR3 protein. The repertoire holds 10,000 to 14,000 distinct CDR3 sequences, with around 60% as singletons. This rearrangement joins TRBV10-3 to TRBJ2-5, with a tentative D call TRBD2 (5 bases). The J call is in doubt because the DNA end fits TRBJ2-7 better. Sample: esophageal tumor tissue. The source is a male donor with esophageal squamous cell carcinoma. CDR3 coding DNA: TGTGCCATCAGTGACACGGGAACCAGCTCCTACGAGCAGTACTTC. It codes for CAISDTGTSSYEQYF.